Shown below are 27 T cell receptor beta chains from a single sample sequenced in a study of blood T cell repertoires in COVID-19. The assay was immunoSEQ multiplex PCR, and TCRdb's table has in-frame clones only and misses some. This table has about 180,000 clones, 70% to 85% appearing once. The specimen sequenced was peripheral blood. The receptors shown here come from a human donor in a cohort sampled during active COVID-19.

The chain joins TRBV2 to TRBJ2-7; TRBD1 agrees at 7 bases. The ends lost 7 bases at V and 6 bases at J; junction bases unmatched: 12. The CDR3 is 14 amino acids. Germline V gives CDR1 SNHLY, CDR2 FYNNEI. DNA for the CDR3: TGTGCCAGCACTTACTCACCGACAGGGCCCGAGCAGTACTTC. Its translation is CASTYSPTGPEQYF.

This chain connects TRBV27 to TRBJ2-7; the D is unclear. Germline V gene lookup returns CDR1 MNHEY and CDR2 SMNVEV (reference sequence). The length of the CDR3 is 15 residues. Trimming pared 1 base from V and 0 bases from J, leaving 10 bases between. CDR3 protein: CASSLLAVSSYEQYF. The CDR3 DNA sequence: TGTGCCAGCAGTTTATTGGCGGTGAGCTCCTACGAGCAGTACTTC.

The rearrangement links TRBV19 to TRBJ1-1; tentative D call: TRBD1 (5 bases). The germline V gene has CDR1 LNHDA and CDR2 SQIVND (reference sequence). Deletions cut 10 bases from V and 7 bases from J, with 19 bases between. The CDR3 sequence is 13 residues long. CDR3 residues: CATSLAGGNEAFF. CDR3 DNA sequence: TGTGCCACCTCACTGGCGGGGGGGAATGAAGCTTTCTTT.

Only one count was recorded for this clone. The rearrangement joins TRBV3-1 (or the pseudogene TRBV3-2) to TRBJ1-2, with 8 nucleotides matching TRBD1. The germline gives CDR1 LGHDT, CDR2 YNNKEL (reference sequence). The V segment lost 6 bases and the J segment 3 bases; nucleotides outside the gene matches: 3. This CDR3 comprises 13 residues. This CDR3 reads CASSRDRHYGYTF. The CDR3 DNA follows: TGTGCCAGCAGTAGGGACAGGCACTATGGCTACACCTTC.

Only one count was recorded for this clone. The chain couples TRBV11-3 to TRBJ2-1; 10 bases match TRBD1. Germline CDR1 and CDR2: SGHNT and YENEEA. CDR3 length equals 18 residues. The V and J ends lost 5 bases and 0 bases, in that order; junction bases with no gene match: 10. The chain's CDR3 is CASSPRDRGLDSYNEQFF. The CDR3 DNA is TGTGCCAGCAGCCCTCGGGACAGGGGACTCGACTCCTACAATGAGCAGTTCTTC.

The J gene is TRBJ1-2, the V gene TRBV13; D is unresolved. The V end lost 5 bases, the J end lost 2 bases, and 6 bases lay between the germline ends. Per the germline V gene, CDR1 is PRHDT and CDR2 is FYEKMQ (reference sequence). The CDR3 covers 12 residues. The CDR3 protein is CASSVLNYGYTF. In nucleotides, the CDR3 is TGTGCCAGCAGCGTACTGAACTATGGCTACACCTTC.

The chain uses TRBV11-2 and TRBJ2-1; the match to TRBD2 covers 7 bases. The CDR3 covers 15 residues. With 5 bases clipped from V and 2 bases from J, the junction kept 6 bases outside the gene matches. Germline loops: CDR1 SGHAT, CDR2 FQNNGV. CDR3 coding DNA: TGTGCCAGCAGCCTTACTCGGGGGGCCTACAATGAGCAGTTCTTC. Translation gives CASSLTRGAYNEQFF.

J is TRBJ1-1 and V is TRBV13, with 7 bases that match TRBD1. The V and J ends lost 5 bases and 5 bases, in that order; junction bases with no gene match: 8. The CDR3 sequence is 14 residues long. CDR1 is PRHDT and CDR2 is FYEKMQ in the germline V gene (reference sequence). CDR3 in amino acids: CASSPARGDTEAFF. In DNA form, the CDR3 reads TGTGCCAGCAGCCCGGCCAGGGGGGATACTGAAGCTTTCTTT. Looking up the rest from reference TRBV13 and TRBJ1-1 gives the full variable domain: AAGVIQSPRHLIKEKRETATLKCYPIPRHDTVYWYQQGPGQDPQFLISFYEKMQSDKGSIPDRFSAQQFSDYHSELNMSSLELGDSALYFCASSPARGDTEAFFGQGTRLTVV.

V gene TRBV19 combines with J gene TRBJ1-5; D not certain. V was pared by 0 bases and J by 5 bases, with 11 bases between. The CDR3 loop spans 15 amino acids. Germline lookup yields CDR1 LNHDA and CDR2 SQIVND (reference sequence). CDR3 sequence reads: CASSIEGQEDQPQHF. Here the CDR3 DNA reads TGTGCCAGTAGTATAGAAGGCCAAGAGGATCAGCCCCAGCATTTT. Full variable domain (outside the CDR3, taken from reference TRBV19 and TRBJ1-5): DGGITQSPKYLFRKEGQNVTLSCEQNLNHDAMYWYRQDPGQGLRLIYYSQIVNDFQKGDIAEGYSVSREKKESFPLTVTSAQKNPTAFYLCASSIEGQEDQPQHFGDGTRLSIL.

In nucleotides, the CDR3 is TGCGCCAGCAGTGACAGTATCTCTGGAAACACCATATATTTT. This sequence encodes CASSDSISGNTIYF. The V gene is TRBV10-1, the J gene TRBJ1-3; D not certain. Trimming shortened V by 3 bases and J by 0 bases, and 6 bases separated the two germline ends. Germline CDR1 is WNHNN and CDR2 is SYGVQD (reference sequence). This CDR3 is built from 14 residues.

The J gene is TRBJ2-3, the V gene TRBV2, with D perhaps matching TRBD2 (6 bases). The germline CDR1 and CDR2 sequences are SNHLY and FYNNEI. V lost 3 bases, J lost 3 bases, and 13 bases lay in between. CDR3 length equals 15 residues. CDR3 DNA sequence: TGTGCCAGCAGTGAGGCAGGGACTGGGACAGATACGCAGTATTTT. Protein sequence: CASSEAGTGTDTQYF.

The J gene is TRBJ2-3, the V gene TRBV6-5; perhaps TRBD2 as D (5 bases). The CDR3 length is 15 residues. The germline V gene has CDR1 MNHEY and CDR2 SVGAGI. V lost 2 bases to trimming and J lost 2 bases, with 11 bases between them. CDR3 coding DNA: TGTGCCAGCAGTTACGGGCGGGCCCTCACAGATACGCAGTATTTT. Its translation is CASSYGRALTDTQYF.

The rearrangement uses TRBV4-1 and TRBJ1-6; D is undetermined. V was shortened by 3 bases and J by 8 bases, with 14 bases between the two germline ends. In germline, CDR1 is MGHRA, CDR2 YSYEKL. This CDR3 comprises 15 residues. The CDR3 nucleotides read TGCGCCAGCAGCCAGGGAACCGGGGTAGATTCACCCCTCCACTTT. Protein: CASSQGTGVDSPLHF.

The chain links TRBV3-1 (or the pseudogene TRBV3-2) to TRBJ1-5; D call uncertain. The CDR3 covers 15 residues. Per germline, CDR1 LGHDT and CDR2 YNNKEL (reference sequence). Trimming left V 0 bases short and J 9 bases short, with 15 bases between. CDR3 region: CASSQDRFPIRPQHF. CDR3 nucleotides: TGTGCCAGCAGCCAAGATCGTTTCCCAATCAGGCCCCAGCATTTT.

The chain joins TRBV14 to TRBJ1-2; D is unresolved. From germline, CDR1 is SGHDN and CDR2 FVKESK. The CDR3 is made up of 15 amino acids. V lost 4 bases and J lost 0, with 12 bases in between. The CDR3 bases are TGTGCCAGCAGCCCCTCCGGTACTCCTAACTATGGCTACACCTTC. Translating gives CASSPSGTPNYGYTF.

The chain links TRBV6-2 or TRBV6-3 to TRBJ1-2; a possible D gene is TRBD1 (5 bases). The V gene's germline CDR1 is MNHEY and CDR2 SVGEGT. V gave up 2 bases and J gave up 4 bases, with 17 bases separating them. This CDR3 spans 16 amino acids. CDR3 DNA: TGTGCCAGCAGTTACAGGGTCGGGGGAAGTTCCTATGGCTACACCTTC. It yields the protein CASSYRVGGSSYGYTF.

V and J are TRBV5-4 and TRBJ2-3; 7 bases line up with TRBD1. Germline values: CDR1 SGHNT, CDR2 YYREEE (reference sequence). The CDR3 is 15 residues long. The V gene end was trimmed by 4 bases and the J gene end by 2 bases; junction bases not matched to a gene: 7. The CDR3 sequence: CASSQDRQFTDTQYF. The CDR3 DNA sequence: TGTGCCAGCAGCCAGGACAGGCAATTCACAGATACGCAGTATTTT.

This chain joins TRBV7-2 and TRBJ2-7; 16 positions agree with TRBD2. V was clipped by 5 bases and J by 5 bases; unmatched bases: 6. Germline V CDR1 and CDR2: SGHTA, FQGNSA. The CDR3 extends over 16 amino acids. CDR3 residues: CASSPRGLAGGHEQYF. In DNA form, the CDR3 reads TGTGCCAGCAGCCCCCGGGGACTAGCGGGGGGGCACGAGCAGTACTTC.

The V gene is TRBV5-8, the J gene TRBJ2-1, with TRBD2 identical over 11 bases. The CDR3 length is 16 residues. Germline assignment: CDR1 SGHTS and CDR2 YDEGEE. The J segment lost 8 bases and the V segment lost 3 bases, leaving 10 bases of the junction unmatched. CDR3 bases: TGTGCCAGCAGCTGGCCCCTAGCGGGGGGTCTCTATGAGCAGTTCTTC. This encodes CASSWPLAGGLYEQFF.

The CDR3 region is CASSDLEGGRTYTFNYGYTF. The CDR3 DNA reads TGTGCCAGCAGTGATCTCGAAGGGGGTCGGACCTATACTTTTAACTATGGCTACACCTTC. The chain has TRBV2 and TRBJ1-2; TRBD1 might be the D (6 bases). Trimming removed 3 bases at V and 1 base at J, with 27 bases between. CDR3 length equals 20 residues. Germline V gives CDR1 SNHLY, CDR2 FYNNEI.

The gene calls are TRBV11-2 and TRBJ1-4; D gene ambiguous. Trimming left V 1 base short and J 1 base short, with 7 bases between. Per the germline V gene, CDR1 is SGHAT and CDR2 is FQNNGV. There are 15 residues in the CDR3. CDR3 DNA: TGTGCCAGCAGCTTAGGCCCAGTAACTAATGAAAAACTGTTTTTT. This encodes CASSLGPVTNEKLFF.

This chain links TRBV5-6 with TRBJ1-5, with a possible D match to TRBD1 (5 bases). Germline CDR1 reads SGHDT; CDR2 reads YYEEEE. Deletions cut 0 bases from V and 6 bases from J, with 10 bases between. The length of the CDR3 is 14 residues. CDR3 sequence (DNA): TGTGCCAGCAGCTTGGGCAGGGCAAGTCAGCCCCAGCATTTT. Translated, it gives CASSLGRASQPQHF.

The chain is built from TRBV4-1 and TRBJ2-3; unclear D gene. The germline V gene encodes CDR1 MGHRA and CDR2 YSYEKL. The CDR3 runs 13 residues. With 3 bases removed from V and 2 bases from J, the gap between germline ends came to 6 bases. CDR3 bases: TGCGCCAGCAGCCAGGAGTCCACAGATACGCAGTATTTT. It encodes CASSQESTDTQYF.

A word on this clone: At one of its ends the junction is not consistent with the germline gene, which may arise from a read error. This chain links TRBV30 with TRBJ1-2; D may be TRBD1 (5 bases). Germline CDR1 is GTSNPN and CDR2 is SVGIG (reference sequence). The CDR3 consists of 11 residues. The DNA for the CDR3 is TGCCTGGGTGCGGGACGCTATGGCTACACCTTC. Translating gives CLGAGRYGYTF.

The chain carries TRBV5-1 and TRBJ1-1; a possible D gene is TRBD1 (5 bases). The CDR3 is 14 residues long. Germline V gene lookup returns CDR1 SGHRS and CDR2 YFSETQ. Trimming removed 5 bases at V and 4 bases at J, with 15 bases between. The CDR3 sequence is CASSFRGEGTEAFF. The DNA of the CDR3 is TGCGCCAGCAGTTTCCGGGGGGAAGGCACTGAAGCTTTCTTT.

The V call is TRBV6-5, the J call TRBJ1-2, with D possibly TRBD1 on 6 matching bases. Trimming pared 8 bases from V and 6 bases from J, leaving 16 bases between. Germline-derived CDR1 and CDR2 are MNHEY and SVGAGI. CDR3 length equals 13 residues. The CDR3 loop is CASETGTRHGYTF. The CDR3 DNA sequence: TGTGCCAGCGAGACCGGGACAAGACATGGCTACACCTTC.

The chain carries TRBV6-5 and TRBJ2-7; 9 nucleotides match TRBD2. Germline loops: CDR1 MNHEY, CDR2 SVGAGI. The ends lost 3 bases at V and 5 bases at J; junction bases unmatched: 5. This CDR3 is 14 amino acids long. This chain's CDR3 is CASSYGGGANEQYF. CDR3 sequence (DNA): TGTGCCAGCAGTTATGGCGGGGGGGCGAACGAGCAGTACTTC.